This TCR beta chain was recorded in a study of blood T cell repertoires in COVID-19. Study context: From the United States, Italy and Spain came samples of acute and convalescent COVID-19. T cells, B-cell-depleted T cells, or PBMCs supplied cDNA or gDNA.

Trimming removed 1 base from V and 6 bases from J, with 6 bases in between. CDR1 and CDR2 from the germline V gene are SNHLY and FYNNEI. This CDR3 comprises 13 residues. The authors' processing: Amplification of reference gene primers provided the estimated nucleated cell counts. The table came from immunoSEQ multiplex PCR; TCRdb's copy has only in-frame clones and leaves some out. V and J calls and clone size are given by that table; D and trimming were obtained from the DNA. The table records around 150,000 clones, 88% of them present only once. The J gene is TRBJ2-2, the V gene TRBV2; a possible D gene is TRBD1 (5 bases). This TCR was sampled from a man in his fifties or sixties with active or convalescent COVID-19. Sequencing was performed on peripheral blood. CDR3 protein: CASSEEGAGELFF. The CDR3 DNA sequence: TGTGCCAGCAGTGAAGAAGGGGCCGGGGAGCTGTTTTTT.